This entry concerns a single T cell receptor beta chain. Antigen unknown. The data were obtained in a study of coeliac disease. One frozen approximately 500,000-cell aliquot per fraction was sequenced. The CDR3 has 12 amino acids. In germline, CDR1 is SGHNT, CDR2 YYREEE (reference sequence). V shed 3 bases and J 11 bases; nucleotides not matched to a gene: 5. Notes on the study in general: TRB repertoires were largely private, with most amino acid sequences found in only one sample. Unbiased detection of gliadin-specific T cells was judged not feasible with this approach. Active celiac intraepithelial and lamina propria samples had lower TRB and TRG clonality than control samples.

Generated by immunoSEQ multiplex PCR, the TCRdb table keeps only in-frame clones and is missing some. The data contain around 5,000 clones, approximately 73% of them seen just once; the ten biggest clones take up about 9.3%. Specimen: lymphocytes from the gut lamina propria. V and J are TRBV5-4 and TRBJ1-1; the match to TRBD1 covers 9 bases. This TCR derives from a man aged 65 to 79 with active celiac disease. CDR3 residues: CASSWDREGAFF. The CDR3 DNA reads TGTGCCAGCAGCTGGGACAGGGAAGGGGCTTTCTTT.